The T cell receptor (beta chain) under discussion was sequenced for a study of blood T cells in healthy people across ages. Sample-barcoded 5' priming and a J-beta primer mix drove a second PCR of about 6 to 12 cycles. One entry per CDR3 protein results from TCRdb running MiXCR on the 5' RACE reads. Of about 1 million distinct CDR3 sequences listed, under 55% are singletons. Germline lookup yields CDR1 ENHRY and CDR2 SYGVKD. CDR3 size: 14 residues. The ends were cut back, 4 bases at V and 4 bases at J, with 10 bases in the middle. This clonotype occurred once. This receptor was taken from a woman aged 55-69 years in good health. Sequencing was done on a sample of blood. This rearrangement joins TRBV10-3 to TRBJ1-4; D gene uncertain. The CDR3 sequence is CAISVEGNNEKLFF. The CDR3 nucleotides read TGTGCCATCAGTGTAGAAGGAAATAATGAAAAACTGTTTTTT.